This is a list of T cell receptor beta chains from one sample in a study of cytomegalovirus exposure and HLA in healthy donors. Clones were read by immunoSEQ multiplex PCR, and TCRdb kept only the in-frame ones, dropping some. The table lists 150,000 to 200,000 clones, over 70% of them singletons. Input material: PBMCs. These receptors were taken from a man between 50 and 59 years old in good health and CMV-seropositive. Both conserved end residues are trimmed from each CDR3. D genes are given only for firm matches. The listing skips clone size in some rows; elsewhere it reads once, few, many or a size class.

>TRBJ1-5|.|TRBV18|.
ASSIEGQPQH
>TRBJ2-3|TRBD2|TRBV28|.
ASSPYGTSGGPSTDTQY
>TRBJ2-1|TRBD2|TRBV12-5|.
ASGLVIAGGHHEQF
>TRBJ2-1|TRBD1|TRBV7-7|.
ASSSQVFGTGPYNEQF
>TRBJ2-3|TRBD2|TRBV29-1|once
SVQRGGGDTQY
>TRBJ2-5|.|TRBV6-6|.
ASSYSARQETQY
>TRBJ2-1|.|TRBV5-5|.
ASSLRPADYNEQF
>TRBJ2-3|TRBD2|TRBV7-6|.
ASSFGVLAGSTDTQY
>TRBJ1-1|.|TRBV18|.
ASSQTDSTEAF
>TRBJ1-3|.|TRBV5-1|.
ASSSDRPSGNTIY
>TRBJ2-7|TRBD2|TRBV28|few
ASSLGGGVYEQY
>TRBJ1-5|TRBD1|TRBV9|few
ASSVSGQGDQPQH
>TRBJ1-1|.|TRBV11-3|.
ASSLQGSTEAF
>TRBJ2-7|TRBD1|TRBV5-1|.
ASSLSGTGHEQY
>TRBJ2-1|TRBD1|TRBV4-1|.
ASSHAIRDRAHNEQF
>TRBJ1-1|TRBD1|TRBV27|.
ASRLDRAPNTEAF
>TRBJ1-3|TRBD1|TRBV29-1|.
SAQGAAGDLPGNTIY
>TRBJ2-3|TRBD1|TRBV29-1|.
SVEGTADTQY
>TRBJ1-3|.|TRBV7-9|.
ASREFSGNTIY
>TRBJ2-3|.|TRBV30|once
AWSSGGTDTQY
>TRBJ2-7|TRBD2|TRBV30|.
ACGLAAYEQY
>TRBJ1-5|TRBD1|TRBV2|.
ASSGTGWNQPQH
>TRBJ2-7|TRBD2|TRBV5-1|.
ASSSGRGLAGASSYEQY
>TRBJ2-2|TRBD2|TRBV5-1|.
ASGRAGGPTGELF
>TRBJ1-2|.|TRBV20-1|few
SASPLNGYT
>TRBJ1-3|TRBD1|TRBV28|.
ASSPPTGFAGNTIY
>TRBJ1-6|.|TRBV2|few
ASNTEVSPLH
>TRBJ2-1|TRBD2|TRBV5-1|once
ASSPIGGTSGIPGSSYNEQF
>TRBJ1-5|.|TRBV30|.
AWGEGHSNQPQH
>TRBJ1-2|.|TRBV18|.
ASSAGRSNYGYT
>TRBJ2-6|.|TRBV19|.
ASSARGISGANVLT